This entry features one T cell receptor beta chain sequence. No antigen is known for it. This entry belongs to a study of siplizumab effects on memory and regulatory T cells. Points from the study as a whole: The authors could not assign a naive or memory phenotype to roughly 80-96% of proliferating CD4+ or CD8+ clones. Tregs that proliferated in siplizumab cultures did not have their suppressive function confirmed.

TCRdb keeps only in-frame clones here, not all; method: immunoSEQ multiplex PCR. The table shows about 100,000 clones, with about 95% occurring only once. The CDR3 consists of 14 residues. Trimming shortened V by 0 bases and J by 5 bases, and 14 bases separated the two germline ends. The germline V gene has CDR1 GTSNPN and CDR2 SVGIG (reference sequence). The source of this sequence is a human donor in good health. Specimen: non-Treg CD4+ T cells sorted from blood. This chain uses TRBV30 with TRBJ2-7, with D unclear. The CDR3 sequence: CAWSVGPLQNEQYF. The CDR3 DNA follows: TGTGCCTGGAGTGTAGGGCCCCTACAAAACGAGCAGTACTTC.